Listed below are T cell receptor beta chains from one sample, sequenced in a study of blood T cell repertoires in COVID-19. TCRdb's copy holds only in-frame clones and misses some; the assay was immunoSEQ multiplex PCR. The top ten clones hold about 15% of a sample with a few hundred thousand clones, nearly 90% of them seen once. Source material: PBMCs or T cells enriched from blood (not recorded which). Receptor source: a man aged 25 to 45 who had been exposed to COVID-19. The CDR3 runs from the conserved cysteine through the conserved F or W. Each record gives: clone size, J gene, D gene, V gene, CDR3 protein, CDR3 DNA. A D gene is named only where the DNA matches it firmly. Some rows mark clone size as missing; the rest say once, few, many or name a class of expanded clone.

NA TRBJ2-7 TRBD1 TRBV7-8 CASSPRTGLDYEQYF TGTGCCAGCAGCCCCAGGACAGGGTTGGACTACGAGCAGTACTTC
once TRBJ1-5 NA TRBV4-3 CASSQPQARGNQPQHF TGCGCCAGCAGCCAACCCCAGGCCAGGGGTAATCAGCCCCAGCATTTT
NA TRBJ1-2 TRBD1 TRBV7-9 CASSYDREYNYGYTF TGTGCCAGCAGCTACGACAGGGAATATAACTATGGCTACACCTTC
NA TRBJ2-1 NA TRBV3-1/TRBV3-2 CASSLDRVSYNEQFF TGTGCCAGCAGTCTTGACAGAGTGTCCTACAATGAGCAGTTCTTC
NA TRBJ1-1 TRBD1 TRBV2 CASQRTGDTEAFF TGTGCCAGCCAACGGACAGGGGACACTGAAGCTTTCTTT
once TRBJ2-1 TRBD1 TRBV7-2 CASSLGGGASYNEQFF TGTGCCAGCAGCTTAGGAGGGGGCGCTTCCTACAATGAGCAGTTCTTC
NA TRBJ1-5 TRBD1 TRBV12-5 CASGPARGLNQPQHF TGTGCTAGTGGTCCCGCTAGGGGGCTGAATCAGCCCCAGCATTTT
NA TRBJ2-7 TRBD1 TRBV5-4 CASSLGGTGGMNEQYF TGTGCCAGCAGCTTGGGAGGGACAGGGGGCATGAACGAGCAGTACTTC
NA TRBJ1-6 NA TRBV28 CASSPLARETYNSPLHF TGTGCCAGCAGTCCACTCGCGAGAGAGACCTATAATTCACCCCTCCACTTT
few TRBJ1-3 NA TRBV11-1 CASSLTGLSSGNTIYF TGTGCCAGCAGCTTAACGGGACTGAGCTCTGGAAACACCATATATTTT
NA TRBJ2-1 TRBD2 TRBV29-1 CSVDGAGVNNEQFF TGCAGCGTTGATGGAGCGGGGGTGAACAATGAGCAGTTCTTC
NA TRBJ2-7 NA TRBV3-1/TRBV3-2 CASSHFGQSYEQYF TGTGCCAGCAGCCATTTTGGACAGTCCTACGAGCAGTACTTC
NA TRBJ1-2 NA TRBV4-3 CASSHEGRSSYGYTF TGCGCCAGCAGCCATGAGGGGAGGAGTTCATATGGCTACACCTTC
few TRBJ1-2 NA TRBV19 CASSLDSLGYTF TGTGCCAGTTCCCTAGATTCCCTCGGCTACACCTTC
once TRBJ2-5 NA TRBV12-3/TRBV12-4 CASSLAAAETQYF TGTGCCAGCAGTTTGGCGGCAGCAGAGACCCAGTACTTC
NA TRBJ2-3 NA TRBV6-5 CASSYDARSKDTQYF TGTGCCAGCAGTTACGATGCGCGGAGTAAGGATACGCAGTATTTT
NA TRBJ1-4 NA TRBV5-6 CASSFIGLANEKLFF TGTGCCAGCAGCTTCATCGGGTTAGCTAATGAAAAACTGTTTTTT
NA TRBJ2-1 TRBD2 TRBV27 CASSLLRGETYNEQFF TGTGCCAGCAGTTTATTGCGGGGGGAAACCTACAATGAGCAGTTCTTC
NA TRBJ1-6 TRBD1 TRBV7-9 CAMSPWDSTNSPLHF TGTGCCATGTCGCCGTGGGACAGTACTAATTCACCCCTCCACTTT
few TRBJ1-5 NA TRBV28 CASRASLPGHIDGGNQPQHF TGTGCCAGCAGAGCGAGCCTACCGGGACACATTGATGGGGGCAATCAGCCCCAGCATTTT
few TRBJ1-2 NA TRBV18 CASSPTTNYGYTF TGTGCCAGCTCACCAACAACTAACTATGGCTACACCTTC
NA TRBJ2-5 TRBD1 TRBV5-4 CASSSAGGSETQYF TGTGCCAGCAGCTCCGCAGGGGGCAGTGAGACCCAGTACTTC
NA TRBJ2-1 TRBD1 TRBV19 CASSPGQGLFNEQFF TGTGCCAGTAGTCCGGGACAGGGCCTTTTCAATGAGCAGTTCTTC
NA TRBJ2-5 TRBD2 TRBV30 CASREPWGEMETQYF TGTGCCTCGCGGGAGCCCTGGGGGGAGATGGAGACCCAGTACTTC
NA TRBJ2-5 TRBD1 TRBV15 CATSSQGVETQYF TGTGCCACCAGCAGTCAGGGGGTGGAGACCCAGTACTTC
NA TRBJ2-7 TRBD1 TRBV18 CASSGTGGDEQYF TGTGCCAGCTCAGGGACAGGGGGCGATGAGCAGTACTTC
NA TRBJ1-3 NA TRBV6-5 CASSFRGVGNTIYF TGTGCCAGCAGTTTCCGCGGGGTTGGAAACACCATATATTTT
NA TRBJ1-4 TRBD1 TRBV20-1 CSASGTENEKLFF TGCAGTGCTAGTGGGACAGAAAATGAAAAACTGTTTTTT
NA TRBJ2-1 TRBD2 TRBV7-3 CASSFVGSGGAGNEQFF TGTGCCAGCAGCTTCGTTGGGAGCGGGGGGGCTGGCAATGAGCAGTTCTTC
NA TRBJ2-5 NA TRBV3-1/TRBV3-2 CASSYLETQYF TGTGCCAGCAGCTATTTAGAGACCCAGTACTTC
NA TRBJ2-7 NA TRBV11-1 CASSTTPSYEQYF TGTGCCAGCAGCACGACACCTTCCTACGAGCAGTACTTC
NA TRBJ2-1 NA TRBV19 CASPPSGGRYNEQFF TGTGCCAGTCCTCCCAGCGGCGGACGGTACAATGAGCAGTTCTTC
NA TRBJ1-6 TRBD1 TRBV30 CAWSVPGGSYNSPLHF TGTGCCTGGAGTGTACCAGGGGGCTCCTATAATTCACCCCTCCACTTT
NA TRBJ1-1 NA TRBV7-2 CASRPQFENTEAFF TGTGCCAGCAGACCACAGTTCGAGAACACTGAAGCTTTCTTT
few TRBJ1-1 TRBD1 TRBV6-5 CASRGQGADIEAFF TGTGCCAGCAGAGGACAGGGGGCCGACATTGAAGCTTTCTTT
NA TRBJ1-2 NA TRBV2 CASSGQGNYGYTF TGTGCCAGCAGTGGGCAGGGCAACTATGGCTACACCTTC
NA TRBJ2-3 TRBD1 TRBV18 CASSLQGAYSTDTQYF TGTGCCAGCTCACTACAGGGGGCTTATAGCACAGATACGCAGTATTTT
NA TRBJ2-5 NA TRBV29-1 CSAGGRETQYF TGCAGCGCAGGAGGGAGGGAGACCCAGTACTTC
NA TRBJ1-1 NA TRBV10-3 CAISETETNTEAFF TGTGCCATCAGTGAGACAGAGACCAACACTGAAGCTTTCTTT
NA TRBJ1-2 NA TRBV5-1 CASSSAGQRGEGYTF TGCGCCAGCAGCTCGGCTGGACAACGAGGAGAGGGCTACACCTTC
NA TRBJ1-1 TRBD1 TRBV9 CASSPLGGGNTEAFF TGTGCCAGCAGCCCCCTAGGAGGGGGCAACACTGAAGCTTTCTTT
NA TRBJ2-5 TRBD2 TRBV30 CAGTSGGTVGLETQYF TGTGCCGGAACTAGCGGGGGGACCGTAGGATTAGAGACCCAGTACTTC
NA TRBJ2-4 TRBD2 TRBV3-1/TRBV3-2 CASSLLAGGVNIQYF TGTGCCAGCAGCCTCCTAGCGGGGGGGGTGAACATTCAGTACTTC
NA TRBJ2-7 NA TRBV7-6 CASSSNLLQLEQYF TGTGCCAGCAGCTCTAACCTTCTGCAACTCGAGCAGTACTTC
NA TRBJ2-1 NA TRBV5-5 CASSLVISSGDEQFF TGTGCCAGCAGCTTGGTGATTTCATCTGGAGATGAGCAGTTCTTC
NA TRBJ2-1 NA TRBV9 CASSARGNEQFF TGTGCCAGCAGCGCTCGGGGAAATGAGCAGTTCTTC
NA TRBJ2-1 NA TRBV6-2/TRBV6-3 CASSPQRDNEQFF TGTGCCAGCAGTCCCCAGCGGGACAATGAGCAGTTCTTC